The 28 T cell receptor beta chains presented below share a single source sample, sequenced in a study of blood T cell repertoires in COVID-19. Measured with immunoSEQ multiplex PCR; TCRdb has only the in-frame clones, and not every one. This sample has roughly 200,000 clones, with approximately 83% found just once. Sequencing input: peripheral blood. These receptors originate from a man aged 60 to 75 with acute or convalescent COVID-19.

The sample holds one count of this clone. The chain employs TRBV18 and TRBJ2-7; a weak D match, TRBD2 (5 bases). The CDR3 extends over 14 amino acids. Trimming cost V 5 bases and J 6 bases, with 17 bases left between them. Looked up from germline, CDR1 is KGHSH and CDR2 is LQKENI. CDR3 loop: CASSTTTGSGEQYF. The CDR3 bases are TGTGCCAGCTCAACCACCACCGGCAGCGGCGAGCAGTACTTC.

This clone was recorded only once. This sequence joins TRBV28 and TRBJ1-5, with D possibly matching TRBD1 (6 bases). The CDR3 extends over 13 amino acids. V lost 4 bases and J 6 bases, leaving 10 bases between the germline ends. Germline lookup yields CDR1 MDHEN and CDR2 SYDVKM. The DNA for the CDR3 is TGTGCCAGCAGTTCAGGGGCGGGTCAGCCCCAGCATTTT. Translated: CASSSGAGQPQHF.

The chain combines TRBV11-3 with TRBJ2-4; 9 positions agree with TRBD2. Germline V gene sequence: CDR1 SGHNT, CDR2 YENEEA. This CDR3 has 15 amino acids. Trimming cost V 1 base and J 6 bases; bases outside gene matches: 4. CDR3 bases: TGTGCCAGCAGCTTAGCAGCGGGAGGAGGAAACATTCAGTACTTC. Its translation: CASSLAAGGGNIQYF.

This sequence joins TRBV18 and TRBJ1-5; TRBD1 might be the D (6 bases). Germline values: CDR1 KGHSH, CDR2 LQKENI. V was cut by 5 bases and J by 0 bases, with 14 bases left in between. The CDR3 has 16 amino acids. CDR3 loop: CASSSGSGVSNQPQHF. The DNA of the CDR3 is TGTGCCAGCTCATCGGGATCAGGGGTTAGCAATCAGCCCCAGCATTTT.

V and J are TRBV6-6 and TRBJ1-4; no reliable D call. The CDR3 consists of 15 residues. Deletions cut 6 bases from V and 8 bases from J, with 19 bases between. Germline CDR1 is MNHNY and CDR2 is SVGAGI (reference sequence). The CDR3 is CASRPTGRIEEKLFF. CDR3 DNA sequence: TGTGCCAGCAGACCTACGGGGAGGATCGAAGAAAAACTGTTTTTT.

This clone was observed a few times. This chain connects TRBV6-5 to TRBJ1-2, with D unclear. The ends were cut back, 7 bases at V and 4 bases at J, with 16 bases in the middle. CDR3 length: 14 amino acids. Germline loops: CDR1 MNHEY, CDR2 SVGAGI. CDR3 coding DNA: TGTGCCAGCACCCCAGGTGACGTAGGCTATGGCTACACCTTC. Amino acid sequence: CASTPGDVGYGYTF.

This clone was counted a single time. The chain uses TRBV7-9 and TRBJ1-4; TRBD1 aligns across 9 bases. Trimming took 1 base from V and 4 from J; bases not matched to a gene: 4. The CDR3 has 16 residues. The germline gives CDR1 SEHNR, CDR2 FQNEAQ (reference sequence). In nucleotides, the CDR3 is TGTGCCAGCAGCTTAGGAAGGGACAGGGATAATGAAAAACTGTTTTTT. It yields the protein CASSLGRDRDNEKLFF.

The chain couples TRBV6-2 or TRBV6-3 to TRBJ2-1; 11 positions agree with TRBD2. Germline CDR1 and CDR2: MNHEY and SVGEGT. The CDR3 covers 14 residues. Trimming at V came to 2 bases and at J to 11 bases, leaving 5 bases not matched to a gene. The CDR3 is CASSYTTSGSKQFF. The CDR3 DNA is TGTGCCAGCAGTTACACTACTAGCGGGAGTAAGCAGTTCTTC.

This rearrangement joins TRBV18 to TRBJ2-2; TRBD2 aligns across 14 bases. With V trimmed by 5 bases and J by 4 bases, 6 bases remained unmatched. CDR1 is KGHSH and CDR2 is LQKENI in the germline V gene. CDR3 length: 17 residues. The CDR3 nucleotides read TGTGCCAGCTCAACGGGACTAGCGGGAGCGGGCACCGGGGAGCTGTTTTTT. It translates to CASSTGLAGAGTGELFF.

This clone was seen more than once but under ten times. The same CDR3 arises from other DNA sequences in this sample as well. The V gene is TRBV7-2, the J gene TRBJ2-7; 12 nucleotides line up with TRBD2. V lost 6 bases to trimming and J lost 3 bases; unmatched junction nucleotides: 0. This CDR3 comprises 13 residues. Germline lookup yields CDR1 SGHTA and CDR2 FQGNSA. In nucleotides, the CDR3 is TGTGCCAGCAGGACTAGCGGGAGCTACGAGCAGTACTTC. It specifies CASRTSGSYEQYF.

This chain joins TRBV5-8 and TRBJ1-3; D uncertain. The V gene's germline CDR1 is SGHTS and CDR2 YDEGEE. The ends were cut back, 5 bases at V and 3 bases at J, with 12 bases in the middle. The CDR3 is 14 amino acids. In DNA form, the CDR3 reads TGTGCCAGCAGATCAGGTGCCGGTGGAAACACCATATATTTT. It yields the protein CASRSGAGGNTIYF. The variable domain in full, with the rest retrieved from reference TRBV5-8 and TRBJ1-3, is EAGVTQSPTHLIKTRGQQATLRCSPISGHTSVYWYQQALGLGLQFLLWYDEGEERNRGNFPPRFSGRQFPNYSSELNVNALELEDSALYLCASRSGAGGNTIYFGEGSWLTVV.

The chain carries TRBV10-3 and TRBJ2-1, with TRBD2 identical over 7 bases. The trim removed 10 bases at V and 4 bases at J, leaving 16 bases unmatched. The length of the CDR3 is 16 residues. In germline, CDR1 is ENHRY, CDR2 SYGVKD. The CDR3 loop is CARPEELRESYNEQFF. Here the CDR3 DNA reads TGTGCCAGACCGGAGGAATTGCGGGAGAGTTACAATGAGCAGTTCTTC.

The CDR3 DNA reads as TGTGCCACCCAGGGGGCAGGGAACACTGAAGCTTTCTTT. Amino acid sequence: CATQGAGNTEAFF. The J gene is TRBJ1-1, the V gene TRBV24-1, with TRBD1 identical over 8 bases. Trimming took 9 bases from V and 1 from J; bases not matched to a gene: 3. CDR1 KGHDR and CDR2 SFDVKD come from the germline V gene. The CDR3 has 13 residues.

This clone was observed a few times. At one of its ends the junction is not consistent with the germline gene, which may arise from a read error. The rearrangement uses TRBV7-3 and TRBJ2-1, with TRBD2 matching 14 bases. This CDR3 contains 14 residues. Germline loops: CDR1 SGHTA, CDR2 FQGTGA. Here the CDR3 DNA reads TGTGCCAGCAGCTTAAACCCGGGACTAGCGGGAGAGGTCTTC. This translates into CASSLNPGLAGEVF.

V gene TRBV11-2 combines with J gene TRBJ2-1, with a tentative D call TRBD2 (7 bases). The germline gives CDR1 SGHAT, CDR2 FQNNGV. The V gene lost 3 bases and the J gene lost 10 bases, with 28 bases spanning the gap. CDR3 length equals 18 residues. As DNA, the CDR3 is TGTGCCAGCAGCTTCGGGCAGGGGAGAGGGGCGGGAGAGAAGGAGCAGTTCTTC. Translation: CASSFGQGRGAGEKEQFF.

V usage is TRBV30 and J usage is TRBJ2-7; 10 positions agree with TRBD2. The CDR3 length is 14 residues. Germline V gives CDR1 GTSNPN, CDR2 SVGIG (reference sequence). After removal of 2 bases from V and 0 bases from J, the junction contained 1 base not matched to a gene. This CDR3 is CAWSWTSGSYEQYF. The CDR3 region has the DNA TGTGCCTGGAGTTGGACTAGCGGCTCCTACGAGCAGTACTTC.

This clone came up a few times. The V gene is TRBV6-5, the J gene TRBJ1-1, with D unresolved. Germline loops: CDR1 MNHEY, CDR2 SVGAGI. V lost 2 bases and J lost 10, with 11 bases in between. The length of the CDR3 is 12 residues. This CDR3 reads CASSYGVGAAFF. In nucleotides, the CDR3 is TGTGCCAGCAGTTACGGGGTGGGAGCAGCTTTCTTT.

The rearrangement uses TRBV28 and TRBJ2-2; no clear D. The germline CDR1 and CDR2 sequences are MDHEN and SYDVKM. V gave up 3 bases and J gave up 7 bases, with 6 bases separating them. The CDR3 contains 12 residues. This CDR3 is CASSLAFGELFF. CDR3 DNA: TGTGCCAGCAGTTTGGCCTTCGGGGAGCTGTTTTTT.

This sequence joins TRBV28 and TRBJ2-1; weak D call: TRBD2 (7 bases). Germline CDR1 reads MDHEN; CDR2 reads SYDVKM. There are 14 residues in the CDR3. Trimming shortened V by 4 bases and J by 6 bases, and 13 bases separated the two germline ends. This chain's CDR3 is CASSSLRGRNEQFF. In DNA, the CDR3 is TGTGCCAGCAGTTCCCTGCGGGGGCGCAATGAGCAGTTCTTC.

The gene calls are TRBV6-5 and TRBJ2-7; 13 bases map to TRBD2. The V gene end was trimmed by 6 bases and the J gene end by 7 bases; junction bases not matched to a gene: 6. This CDR3 region has 14 residues. CDR1 MNHEY and CDR2 SVGAGI come from the germline V gene. CDR3: CASSGLAGVREQYF. CDR3 DNA sequence: TGTGCCAGCAGCGGACTAGCGGGAGTTCGGGAGCAGTACTTC.

This chain joins TRBV10-3 and TRBJ1-2; D is uncertain. Germline-derived CDR1 and CDR2 are ENHRY and SYGVKD. Trimming removed 3 bases from V and 3 bases from J, with 11 bases in between. The CDR3 spans 14 residues. The chain's CDR3 is CAISDLPGDYGYTF. DNA of the CDR3: TGTGCCATCAGTGACCTCCCCGGGGACTATGGCTACACCTTC.

The genes are TRBV5-4 and TRBJ2-7; 11 positions match TRBD2. Trimming cost V 4 bases and J 12 bases; bases outside gene matches: 15. Germline V lookup: CDR1 SGHNT, CDR2 YYREEE (reference sequence). The CDR3 runs to 15 residues. CDR3 residues: CASSNPTIAGGPTYF. Here the CDR3 DNA reads TGTGCCAGCAGCAATCCAACTATAGCGGGAGGGCCGACGTACTTC.

The CDR3 DNA reads as TGTGCCAGCGCCTCCGCGGGAGGGCTATTCGAGCAGTACTTC. Translating gives CASASAGGLFEQYF. The V call is TRBV3-1 (or the pseudogene TRBV3-2), the J call TRBJ2-7, with 9 bases lining up with TRBD2. V lost 8 bases to trimming and J lost 6 bases; unmatched junction nucleotides: 11. CDR3 length: 14 amino acids. Germline CDR1 reads LGHDT; CDR2 reads YNNKEL (reference sequence).

CDR3: CASRDSVVRAFF. CDR3 coding DNA: TGTGCCAGCAGAGATTCAGTTGTCAGAGCTTTCTTT. The V and J genes are TRBV2 and TRBJ1-1; D gene ambiguous. This CDR3 is 12 amino acids long. V was trimmed by 6 bases and J by 10 bases, leaving 15 bases between them. Per the germline V gene, CDR1 is SNHLY and CDR2 is FYNNEI.

The chain employs TRBV5-1 and TRBJ1-4, with D maybe TRBD1 (6 bases). Germline CDR1 and CDR2: SGHRS and YFSETQ. The CDR3 spans 14 residues. Trimming pared 6 bases from V and 5 bases from J, leaving 14 bases between. The CDR3 loop is CASTHGQGNEKLFF. For the CDR3, the DNA is TGCGCCAGCACCCATGGGCAGGGGAATGAAAAACTGTTTTTT. Together with reference TRBV5-1 and TRBJ1-4, the CDR3 gives the full variable domain: KAGVTQTPRYLIKTRGQQVTLSCSPISGHRSVSWYQQTPGQGLQFLFEYFSETQRNKGNFPGRFSGRQFSNSRSEMNVSTLELGDSALYLCASTHGQGNEKLFFGSGTQLSVL.

This rearrangement joins TRBV12-3 or TRBV12-4 to TRBJ2-5; 7 nucleotides line up with TRBD1. This CDR3 region has 12 residues. V lost 6 bases to trimming and J lost 4 bases; unmatched junction nucleotides: 2. The CDR3 DNA sequence: TGTGCCAGCAGGGACAGGAGAGAGACCCAGTACTTC. Protein product: CASRDRRETQYF.

This chain connects TRBV9 to TRBJ2-3; D gene unclear. Trimming shortened V by 1 base and J by 4 bases, and 13 bases separated the two germline ends. There are 15 residues in the CDR3. CDR1 is SGDLS and CDR2 is YYNGEE in the germline V gene. The CDR3 DNA follows: TGTGCCAGCAGCGTAAGAGCTCTCGAGTCAGATACGCAGTATTTT. Its protein product is CASSVRALESDTQYF.

J is TRBJ2-2 and V is TRBV5-1; D unclear. CDR1 is SGHRS, CDR2 YFSETQ, per germline. CDR3 size: 13 residues. The germline V and J ends were trimmed by 0 bases and 7 bases, with 7 bases remaining between them. The CDR3 is CASSLDAGGELFF. The CDR3, as DNA: TGCGCCAGCAGCTTGGACGCCGGCGGGGAGCTGTTTTTT. The full variable domain, completed using reference TRBV5-1 and TRBJ2-2, is KAGVTQTPRYLIKTRGQQVTLSCSPISGHRSVSWYQQTPGQGLQFLFEYFSETQRNKGNFPGRFSGRQFSNSRSEMNVSTLELGDSALYLCASSLDAGGELFFGEGSRLTVL.